This record looks at one TCR beta chain sequence and its context. The antigen is undetermined. The sample comes from a study of T cell responses to AZD1222 COVID-19 vaccine. Study overall: Second-dose groups at about 4 or about 12 weeks were pooled. Study-level results: Vaccine-associated CD4 TCRs spanned spike, dominant at 160-218 and 743-854.

The protocol was immunoSEQ multiplex PCR, while the TCRdb copy is restricted to in-frame clones and leaves out a portion. Altogether 150,000 to 200,000 clones are present, around 93% being singletons, with the ten largest covering 2.3%. Trimming cost V 6 bases and J 2 bases; bases outside gene matches: 12. The germline V gene encodes CDR1 LGHNT and CDR2 FRNRAP. This CDR3 region has 17 residues. V and J are TRBV12-5 and TRBJ2-3; 9 positions agree with TRBD2. The sequenced sample was peripheral blood, obtained on day 0 of AZD1222 vaccination. This TCR was recovered from an adult in good health. In nucleotides, the CDR3 is TGTGCTAGTGGCCTCGGGGCTAGCGGGGCTACCACAGATACGCAGTATTTT. It codes for CASGLGASGATTDTQYF.